A single sample is the source of the 5 T cell receptor beta chains below, sequenced in a study of OX40 agonist ivuxolimab in advanced cancers. Data came from immunoSEQ multiplex PCR; TCRdb stores just in-frame clones and leaves some out. Among roughly 86,000 clones listed, roughly 85% were seen once. Specimen: CD4+ or CD8+ T cells sorted from blood, collected in a trial of the OX40 agonist ivuxolimab. The receptors stem from an adult with an advanced solid tumor such as melanoma, head and neck, liver or kidney cancer.

This rearrangement joins TRBV2 to TRBJ2-7, with D maybe TRBD1 (6 bases). Germline CDR1 is SNHLY and CDR2 is FYNNEI. Deletions cut 7 bases from V and 1 base from J, with 14 bases between. This CDR3 is built from 14 residues. The chain's CDR3 is CASNDRISSYEQYF. The CDR3 bases are TGTGCCAGCAATGACAGGATCTCTTCCTACGAGCAGTACTTC.

This chain links TRBV10-3 with TRBJ2-7; D might be TRBD1 or TRBD2, each matching 5 bases. Trimming stripped 0 bases from V and 3 bases from J, with 15 bases between. The germline CDR1 and CDR2 sequences are ENHRY and SYGVKD. This CDR3 spans 16 amino acids. DNA for the CDR3: TGTGCCATCAGTGAGTCCCGGGACGGAGGAGGCTACGAGCAGTACTTC. Translating gives CAISESRDGGGYEQYF.

This chain uses TRBV5-1 with TRBJ1-1, with 7 bases fitting TRBD1. Losses at the gene ends were 4 bases for V and 0 bases for J; bases not matched to a gene: 6. This CDR3 region has 15 residues. Germline CDR1 reads SGHRS; CDR2 reads YFSETQ. CDR3 region: CASSLRTGLNTEAFF. In DNA form, the CDR3 reads TGCGCCAGCAGCCTTAGGACAGGACTGAACACTGAAGCTTTCTTT. The variable domain in full, with the rest retrieved from reference TRBV5-1 and TRBJ1-1, is KAGVTQTPRYLIKTRGQQVTLSCSPISGHRSVSWYQQTPGQGLQFLFEYFSETQRNKGNFPGRFSGRQFSNSRSEMNVSTLELGDSALYLCASSLRTGLNTEAFFGQGTRLTVV.

The chain couples TRBV5-1 to TRBJ2-1; D might be TRBD1 (5 bases). CDR1 is SGHRS, CDR2 YFSETQ, per germline. Trimming shortened V by 3 bases and J by 9 bases, and 16 bases separated the two germline ends. The CDR3 spans 14 residues. The chain's CDR3 is CASSSSGRQGEQFF. CDR3 DNA sequence: TGCGCCAGCAGCTCTTCCGGGCGTCAGGGTGAGCAGTTCTTC.

The chain combines TRBV6-6 with TRBJ1-3; no reliable D call. The CDR3 has 13 residues. Trimming cost V 5 bases and J 2 bases, with 7 bases left between them. Germline lookup yields CDR1 MNHNY and CDR2 SVGAGI (reference sequence). Written as DNA, the CDR3 is TGTGCCAGCAGTAACGTACCTGGAAACACCATATATTTT. Translated: CASSNVPGNTIYF.